The present entry profiles one T cell receptor beta chain with its context. Its specificity is not known. Relative to the germline gene, one junction end is altered; a read error may explain this. The CDR3 spans 19 residues. The data stem from a study of identical twins. TCRdb called the 5' RACE reads again in MiXCR, with one record for every CDR3 protein. In the table there are some 570,000 distinct CDR3 sequences, 20% to 25% of which are singletons. Study conclusions and caveats: For cord blood, abundant beta clonotypes had fewer insertions, unlike memory repertoires, which showed none.

This sample also belongs to another study, concerning yellow fever vaccine responses in identical twins.

This chain connects TRBV12-3 or TRBV12-4 to TRBJ2-1; 11 bases map to TRBD2. Sequenced input: CD4+ T cells sorted from blood. This sequence was found in a woman aged 18 to 35 in good health. DNA for the CDR3: TGTGCCTGCAGCATAGACCATTCACTAGCGGGAGCATCCTACAATGAGCAGTTCTTC. Its protein is CACSIDHSLAGASYNEQFF.